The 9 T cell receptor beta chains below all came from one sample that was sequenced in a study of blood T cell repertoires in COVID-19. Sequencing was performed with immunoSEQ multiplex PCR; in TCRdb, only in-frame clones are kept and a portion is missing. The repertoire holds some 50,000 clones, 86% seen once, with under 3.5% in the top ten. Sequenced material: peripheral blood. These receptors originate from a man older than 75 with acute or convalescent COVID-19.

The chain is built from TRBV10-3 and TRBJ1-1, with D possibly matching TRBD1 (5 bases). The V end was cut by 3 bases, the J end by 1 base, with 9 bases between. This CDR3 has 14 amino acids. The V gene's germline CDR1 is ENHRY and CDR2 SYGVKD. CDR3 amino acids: CAISDHGQNTEAFF. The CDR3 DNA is TGTGCCATCAGTGACCACGGACAGAACACTGAAGCTTTCTTT.

CDR3: CASSLGQVNGYTF. The CDR3 DNA reads as TGTGCCAGCAGCTTAGGGCAGGTGAATGGCTACACCTTC. The V call is TRBV7-9, the J call TRBJ1-2; D is ambiguous. The CDR3 sequence is 13 residues long. CDR1 and CDR2 (germline): SEHNR, FQNEAQ (reference sequence). The V end lost 1 base, the J end lost 6 bases, and 9 bases lay between the germline ends.

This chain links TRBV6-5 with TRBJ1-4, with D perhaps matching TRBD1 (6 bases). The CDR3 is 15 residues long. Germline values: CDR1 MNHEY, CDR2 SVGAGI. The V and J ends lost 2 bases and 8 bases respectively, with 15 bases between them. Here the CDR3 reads CASSYGRGAGEKLFF. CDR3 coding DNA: TGTGCCAGCAGTTACGGCCGGGGGGCTGGGGAAAAACTGTTTTTT.

CDR3 in amino acids: CASSQDSVLAGVNEQFF. As DNA, the CDR3 is TGTGCCAGCAGCCAAGATTCGGTACTAGCGGGGGTTAATGAGCAGTTCTTC. The V and J genes are TRBV3-1 (or the pseudogene TRBV3-2) and TRBJ2-1; 11 nucleotides match TRBD2. CDR3 length equals 17 residues. J gave up 7 bases and V 0 bases, and 8 bases lay outside the gene matches. Germline CDR1 reads LGHDT; CDR2 reads YNNKEL (reference sequence).

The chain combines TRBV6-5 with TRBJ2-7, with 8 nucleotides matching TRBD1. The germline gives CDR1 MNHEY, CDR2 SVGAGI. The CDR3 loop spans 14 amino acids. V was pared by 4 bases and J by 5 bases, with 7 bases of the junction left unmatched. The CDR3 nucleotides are TGTGCCAGCAGTTCGAGGACAGGGATAAACGAGCAGTACTTC. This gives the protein CASSSRTGINEQYF.

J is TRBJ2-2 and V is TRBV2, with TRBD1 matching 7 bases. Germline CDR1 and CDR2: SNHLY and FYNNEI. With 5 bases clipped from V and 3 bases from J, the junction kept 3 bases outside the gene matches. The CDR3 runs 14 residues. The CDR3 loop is CASSRQGYTGELFF. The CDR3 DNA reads TGTGCCAGCAGTCGACAGGGCTACACCGGGGAGCTGTTTTTT.

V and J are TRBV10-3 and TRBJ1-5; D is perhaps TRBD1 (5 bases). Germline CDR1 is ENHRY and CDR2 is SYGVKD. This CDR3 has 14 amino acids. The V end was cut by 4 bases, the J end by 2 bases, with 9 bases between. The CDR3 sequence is CAISVGGGNQPQHF. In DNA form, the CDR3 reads TGTGCCATCAGTGTCGGGGGGGGCAATCAGCCCCAGCATTTT.

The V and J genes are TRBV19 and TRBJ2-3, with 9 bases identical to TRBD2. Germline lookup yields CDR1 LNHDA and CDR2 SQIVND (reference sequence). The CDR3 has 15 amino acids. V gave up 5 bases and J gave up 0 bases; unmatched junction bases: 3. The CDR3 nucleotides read TGTGCCAGTAGTCAACTAGCGGGTAGCACAGATACGCAGTATTTT. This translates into CASSQLAGSTDTQYF.

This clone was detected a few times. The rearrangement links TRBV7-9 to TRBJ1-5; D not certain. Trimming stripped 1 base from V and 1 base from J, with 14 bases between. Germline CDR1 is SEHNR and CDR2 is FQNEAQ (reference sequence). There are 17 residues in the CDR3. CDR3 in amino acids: CASSLGARGGSNQPQHF. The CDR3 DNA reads TGTGCCAGCAGCTTAGGGGCCCGGGGAGGGAGCAATCAGCCCCAGCATTTT.